This TCR beta chain is from a study of T cell responses to AZD1222 COVID-19 vaccine. The V gene's germline CDR1 is SGHTA and CDR2 FQGNSA. V lost 5 bases and J lost 3, with 8 bases in between. The CDR3 consists of 13 residues. Profiled with immunoSEQ multiplex PCR; TCRdb holds only in-frame clones, not every one. Of 95,000 to 150,000 clones detected, about 85% appear once; the ten largest clones hold over 5%. The TCR was taken from an adult in good health. V usage is TRBV7-2 and J usage is TRBJ1-5, with D maybe TRBD1 (5 bases). The sample here was peripheral blood, taken on day 0 of AZD1222 vaccination. CDR3 coding DNA: TGTGCCAGCAGCCGGGACCACAATCAGCCCCAGCATTTT. It translates to CASSRDHNQPQHF.